The 26 T cell receptor beta chains in this list originate from one sample, sequenced in a study of patients and donors after allogeneic stem cell transplantation. Via MiXCR, TCRdb re-called the RT-PCR reads, giving one row per CDR3 protein. The table includes approximately 33,000 distinct CDR3 sequences, over 6.5% detected once. Sequenced material: blood, either unsorted or a sorted T cell fraction (not recorded which). The receptors here all came from a human donor who was either an allogeneic HSCT recipient or a stem cell or donor lymphocyte infusion donor (not recorded which). It is not recorded whose cells these are; they may come from a transplant donor.

This clonotype was observed at least ten times. The genes are TRBV7-9 and TRBJ1-2; D may be TRBD1 (5 bases). The V gene lost 1 base and the J gene lost 7 bases, with 13 bases spanning the gap. This CDR3 has 14 amino acids. Looked up from germline, CDR1 is SEHNR and CDR2 is FQNEAQ (reference sequence). This CDR3 is CASSLEGAGSGYTF. CDR3 coding DNA: TGTGCCAGCAGCTTAGAAGGGGCAGGGTCTGGCTACACCTTC.

This clonotype was recorded many times. CDR3 in DNA: TGCGCCAGCAGCCCAATGGGGGAGAAGGAGACCCAGTACTTC. Translation gives CASSPMGEKETQYF. The chain uses TRBV5-1 and TRBJ2-5; D tentatively reads TRBD1 or TRBD2 (5 bases each). Trimming took off 4 bases at V and 5 bases at J, with 15 bases between the two ends. CDR3 length: 14 residues. Germline CDR1 is SGHRS and CDR2 is YFSETQ.

The chain combines TRBV18 with TRBJ2-7, with TRBD1 identical over 8 bases. The V gene's germline CDR1 is KGHSH and CDR2 LQKENI. V lost 0 bases, J lost 3 bases, and 4 bases stayed unmatched. The CDR3 has 15 amino acids. Here the CDR3 reads CASSPPTGAFYEQYF. The CDR3 region has the DNA TGTGCCAGCTCACCACCGACAGGGGCATTCTACGAGCAGTACTTC.

This clonotype was detected a few times. The J gene is TRBJ2-1, the V gene TRBV4-3; 9 bases are shared with TRBD2. Per germline, CDR1 LGHNA and CDR2 YSLEER. The CDR3 runs to 15 residues. The V gene end was trimmed by 2 bases and the J gene end by 4 bases; junction bases not matched to a gene: 3. CDR3 sequence: CASSQILAGYNEQFF. The CDR3 region has the DNA TGCGCCAGCAGCCAAATCCTAGCGGGATACAATGAGCAGTTCTTC.

This sequence joins TRBV6-5 and TRBJ2-7, with TRBD2 matching over 7 bases. The CDR3 sequence is 14 residues long. The ends lost 8 bases at V and 0 bases at J; junction bases unmatched: 7. In germline, CDR1 is MNHEY, CDR2 SVGAGI. DNA of the CDR3: TGTGCCAGCCGAGCGGGCGGGAGCTCCTACGAGCAGTACTTC. Translating it yields CASRAGGSSYEQYF.

This clonotype has just a few counts. The rearrangement links TRBV3-1 to TRBJ2-3, with 7 bases lining up with TRBD1. Germline V gives CDR1 LGHDT, CDR2 YNNKEL (reference sequence). V dropped 7 bases and J dropped 2; count of bases not matched to a gene: 6. This CDR3 comprises 14 residues. The CDR3, as DNA: TGTGCCAGCAACAAAAGGGGGCCCACAGATACGCAGTATTTT. Its translation: CASNKRGPTDTQYF.

In this sample, this clonotype turned up many times. This chain joins TRBV18 and TRBJ1-4, with D perhaps TRBD1 (6 bases). V was trimmed by 6 bases and J by 0 bases, leaving 11 bases between them. Germline V gene lookup returns CDR1 KGHSH and CDR2 LQKENI. The CDR3 extends over 15 amino acids. The CDR3 sequence is CASSVDRTTNEKLFF. DNA for the CDR3: TGTGCCAGCTCGGTCGACAGGACAACTAATGAAAAACTGTTTTTT.

This clonotype was seen repeatedly, ten times or more. This rearrangement joins TRBV28 to TRBJ2-3, with D possibly being TRBD2 (7 bases). Germline CDR1 reads MDHEN; CDR2 reads SYDVKM. There are 16 residues in the CDR3. Trimming took 3 bases from V and 5 from J, leaving 18 bases between them. The CDR3 sequence: CASSFWGRGTQDTQYF. CDR3 DNA: TGTGCCAGCAGTTTTTGGGGGAGGGGGACACAAGATACGCAGTATTTT.

This clonotype was counted at least ten times. V gene TRBV3-1 combines with J gene TRBJ1-6; D gene unclear. V was cut by 0 bases and J by 8 bases, with 5 bases left in between. This CDR3 comprises 13 residues. The V gene's germline CDR1 is LGHDT and CDR2 YNNKEL (reference sequence). The CDR3 here is CASSQEFHSPLHF. CDR3 coding DNA: TGTGCCAGCAGCCAAGAGTTCCATTCACCCCTCCACTTT.

This clonotype is labeled as medium-sized. The chain recombines TRBV19 with TRBJ1-1, with no clear D. Germline CDR1 reads LNHDA; CDR2 reads SQIVND (reference sequence). The length of the CDR3 is 13 residues. Trimming removed 2 bases at V and 6 bases at J, with 10 bases between. CDR3 bases: TGTGCCAGTAGTATAATGGAGGGAGCTGAAGCTTTCTTT. This translates into CASSIMEGAEAFF.

This clonotype was recorded many times. The rearrangement joins TRBV19 to TRBJ1-5; D unclear. This CDR3 is built from 13 residues. Germline lookup yields CDR1 LNHDA and CDR2 SQIVND (reference sequence). The ends were cut back, 3 bases at V and 3 bases at J, with 6 bases in the middle. The DNA of the CDR3 is TGTGCCAGTAGTATCGATGTCAATCAGCCCCAGCATTTT. It yields the protein CASSIDVNQPQHF.

This clonotype was observed at least ten times. The rearrangement joins TRBV20-1 to TRBJ2-2; D unresolved. CDR1 is DFQATT and CDR2 is SNEGSKA in the germline V gene (reference sequence). The V gene lost 1 base and the J gene lost 4 bases, with 10 bases spanning the gap. The CDR3 spans 14 residues. CDR3 in DNA: TGCAGTGCTAGAGCATCGTGGAGCACCGGGGAGCTGTTTTTT. Translated: CSARASWSTGELFF.

This clonotype was seen repeatedly, ten times or more. The chain has TRBV12-3 or TRBV12-4 and TRBJ2-7; unclear D gene. Trimming took off 3 bases at V and 1 base at J, with 4 bases between the two ends. The CDR3 has 12 amino acids. The CDR3 DNA is TGTGCCAGCAGTTTTCTGTCCTACGAGCAGTACTTC. Translated: CASSFLSYEQYF.

This clonotype was detected many times. This chain links TRBV5-5 with TRBJ2-1; possible D gene TRBD1, 5 bases. Trimming shortened V by 0 bases and J by 7 bases, and 11 bases separated the two germline ends. The CDR3 is made up of 14 amino acids. The germline CDR1 and CDR2 sequences are SGHKS and YYEKEE (reference sequence). The CDR3 sequence is CASSLDPGRNEQFF. DNA for the CDR3: TGTGCCAGCAGCTTGGACCCAGGGCGGAATGAGCAGTTCTTC.

CDR3 DNA sequence: TGTGCCAGCTCACCACCTTTAGCGGGACTATACGAGCAGTACTTC. The encoded protein is CASSPPLAGLYEQYF. V gene TRBV18 combines with J gene TRBJ2-7, with 8 nucleotides matching TRBD2. Looked up from germline, CDR1 is KGHSH and CDR2 is LQKENI. Trimming took 0 bases from V and 4 from J; bases not matched to a gene: 5. This CDR3 is built from 15 residues.

This clonotype was counted at least ten times. The chain links TRBV29-1 to TRBJ1-1, with 7 bases aligning to TRBD1. The CDR3 consists of 13 residues. Germline V CDR1 and CDR2: SQVTM, ANQGSEA. V shed 2 bases and J 7 bases; nucleotides not matched to a gene: 7. The chain's CDR3 is CSVERGTAREAFF. The CDR3 region has the DNA TGCAGCGTTGAAAGGGGGACAGCCCGTGAAGCTTTCTTT.

V gene TRBV2 combines with J gene TRBJ1-5, with D possibly TRBD1 on 6 matching bases. CDR1 is SNHLY and CDR2 is FYNNEI in the germline V gene. The V end was cut by 8 bases, the J end by 6 bases, with 14 bases between. This CDR3 is built from 13 residues. CDR3 sequence (DNA): TGTGCCAGCGGCAACAGGGAAAGTCAGCCCCAGCATTTT. Amino acid sequence: CASGNRESQPQHF.

This sequence joins TRBV2 and TRBJ2-7; 7 nucleotides align to TRBD1. The CDR3 runs to 11 residues. Trimming at V came to 8 bases and at J to 4 bases, leaving 2 bases not matched to a gene. Looked up from germline, CDR1 is SNHLY and CDR2 is FYNNEI. The CDR3 loop reads CASQTGYEQYF. CDR3 coding DNA: TGTGCCAGCCAGACAGGGTACGAGCAGTACTTC.

The rearrangement links TRBV27 to TRBJ2-7; 7 bases fit TRBD2. Germline CDR1 reads MNHEY; CDR2 reads SMNVEV (reference sequence). The trim removed 3 bases at V and 4 bases at J, leaving 9 bases unmatched. The CDR3 is made up of 15 amino acids. CDR3 sequence reads: CASSFLMAGAYEQYF. The DNA of the CDR3 is TGTGCCAGCAGTTTCCTCATGGCGGGAGCGTACGAGCAGTACTTC.

Notes on this clonotype: A much larger clonotype is one base distant, so this may be a read error. V gene TRBV6-5 combines with J gene TRBJ1-1, with TRBD1 as a possible D gene (6 bases). Per germline, CDR1 MNHEY and CDR2 SVGAGI. The CDR3 covers 14 residues. CDR3 region: CVSSRPGQNTEAFF. CDR3 in DNA: TGTGTCAGCAGTCGTCCGGGACAGAACACTGAAGCTTTCTTT.

With regard to this clonotype: A read error is possible here, since a much larger clone lies one base away. V is TRBV7-9 and J is TRBJ2-1; D is possibly TRBD2 (6 bases). The CDR3 is made up of 14 amino acids. Germline CDR1 and CDR2: SEHNR and FQNEAQ (reference sequence). The CDR3 nucleotides read TGTGCCAGCAGCTTTTTGACTAGACAGAATGAGCGGTTCTTC. This encodes CASSFLTRQNERFF.

This clonotype was seen repeatedly, ten times or more. V and J are TRBV5-4 and TRBJ1-2; 8 bases line up with TRBD1. In germline, CDR1 is SGHNT, CDR2 YYREEE (reference sequence). The CDR3 runs 13 residues. V lost 4 bases to trimming and J lost 5 bases; unmatched junction nucleotides: 4. CDR3 residues: CASSRTGTYGYTF. The CDR3 nucleotides read TGTGCCAGCAGCCGGACAGGGACTTATGGCTACACCTTC.

This clonotype was recorded at least ten times. The rearrangement links TRBV11-2 to TRBJ2-1; tentative D call: TRBD2 (5 bases). The V and J ends lost 5 bases and 0 bases respectively, with 11 bases between them. The length of the CDR3 is 15 residues. Germline values: CDR1 SGHAT, CDR2 FQNNGV. As DNA, the CDR3 is TGTGCCAGCAGCCCCACGAGCGGCTCCTACAATGAGCAGTTCTTC. Amino acid sequence: CASSPTSGSYNEQFF.

On this clonotype: A much larger clone sits a single nucleotide away, making a read error possible. This rearrangement joins TRBV3-1 to TRBJ2-4; possible D gene TRBD2, 6 bases. Trimming pared 4 bases from V and 0 bases from J, leaving 22 bases between. In germline, CDR1 is LGHDT, CDR2 YNNKEL (reference sequence). The CDR3 covers 19 residues. The chain's CDR3 is CASSPLGGFGVLAKNIQYF. CDR3 DNA: TGTGCCAGCAGCCCCTTGGGGGGATTCGGGGTTCTAGCCAAAAACATTCAGTACTTC.

This clonotype appeared many times. The gene calls are TRBV18 and TRBJ2-3; a weak D match, TRBD2 (5 bases). CDR3 length equals 15 residues. The V and J ends lost 6 bases and 0 bases respectively, with 13 bases between them. Germline V gene sequence: CDR1 KGHSH, CDR2 LQKENI. For the CDR3, the DNA is TGTGCCAGCTCCCAAGGGCGGGTGAGCACAGATACGCAGTATTTT. Protein: CASSQGRVSTDTQYF.

The sample holds a few counts of this clonotype. This chain links TRBV20-1 with TRBJ2-1, with 9 bases that match TRBD1. Germline V lookup: CDR1 DFQATT, CDR2 SNEGSKA (reference sequence). J lost 8 bases, V lost 7 bases, and 9 bases had no gene match. The CDR3 has 13 residues. The CDR3 protein is CSVRTGVNDEQFF. The CDR3 nucleotides are TGCAGTGTGCGGACAGGGGTGAACGATGAGCAGTTCTTC.